These 31 T cell receptor beta chains originate from one sample sequenced in a study of control samples from healthy donors and cancer patients. The repertoire was sequenced with immunoSEQ multiplex PCR; TCRdb's copy has only in-frame clones and lacks some. The sample includes about 220,000 clones, about 94% of them seen just once. The specimen sequenced was blood. Receptors were obtained from a man aged 50 or older in good health.

The rearrangement links TRBV28 to TRBJ2-1; D is unresolved. The CDR3 is made up of 16 amino acids. V shed 2 bases and J shed 2 bases, with 13 bases lying between them. Germline V gene lookup returns CDR1 MDHEN and CDR2 SYDVKM. CDR3 sequence: CASSLKGRIPYNEQFF. The DNA for the CDR3 is TGTGCCAGCAGTTTAAAGGGCAGGATCCCCTACAATGAGCAGTTCTTC.

This clone occurred once. This rearrangement joins TRBV6-5 to TRBJ1-1; 8 nucleotides match TRBD1. The germline gives CDR1 MNHEY, CDR2 SVGAGI. V dropped 4 bases and J dropped 3; count of bases not matched to a gene: 7. This CDR3 has 15 amino acids. CDR3 amino acids: CASSLRVQGDTEAFF. CDR3 sequence (DNA): TGTGCCAGCAGTTTAAGAGTACAGGGGGACACTGAAGCTTTCTTT.

The rearrangement joins TRBV12-5 to TRBJ1-1; possible D gene TRBD1, 5 bases. CDR3 length equals 14 residues. Trimming took off 1 base at V and 6 bases at J, with 12 bases between the two ends. The germline V gene encodes CDR1 LGHNT and CDR2 FRNRAP. CDR3 sequence: CASGLEYSTAEAFF. For the CDR3, the DNA is TGTGCTAGTGGTTTGGAATACTCGACAGCTGAAGCTTTCTTT. The full variable domain, with the rest looked up from reference TRBV12-5 and TRBJ1-1, is DARVTQTPRHKVTEMGQEVTMRCQPILGHNTVFWYRQTMMQGLELLAYFRNRAPLDDSGMPKDRFSAEMPDATLATLKIQPSEPRDSAVYFCASGLEYSTAEAFFGQGTRLTVV.

This clone is a singleton in its sample. The gene calls are TRBV5-1 and TRBJ1-4; D not resolved. The CDR3 spans 15 residues. The V gene's germline CDR1 is SGHRS and CDR2 YFSETQ. Trimming pared 0 bases from V and 4 bases from J, leaving 10 bases between. The CDR3 DNA follows: TGCGCCAGCAGCTTGGTGGGCGATATTAATGAAAAACTGTTTTTT. Residues: CASSLVGDINEKLFF.

This chain joins TRBV5-4 and TRBJ2-5; 8 positions match TRBD1. The CDR3 length is 16 residues. CDR1 and CDR2 from the germline V gene are SGHNT and YYREEE (reference sequence). The V gene end was trimmed by 2 bases and the J gene end by 9 bases; junction bases not matched to a gene: 15. The CDR3 spells CASSFWKGQVNQAQYF. CDR3 DNA sequence: TGTGCCAGCAGCTTCTGGAAGGGACAGGTAAACCAGGCCCAGTACTTC.

The rearrangement joins TRBV6-6 to TRBJ1-5; a weak D match, TRBD1 (6 bases). CDR1 is MNHNY, CDR2 SVGAGI, per germline (reference sequence). The CDR3 consists of 15 residues. Trimming took 7 bases from V and 2 from J, leaving 15 bases between them. CDR3 sequence reads: CASNQGAGGNQPQHF. The CDR3 bases are TGTGCCAGCAACCAAGGGGCAGGGGGCAATCAGCCCCAGCATTTT.

V is TRBV4-1 and J is TRBJ2-2, with unresolved D. Trimming took off 0 bases at V and 6 bases at J, with 17 bases between the two ends. Germline CDR1 is MGHRA and CDR2 is YSYEKL. The CDR3 runs to 17 residues. The CDR3 spells CASSQDLVRPDPGELFF. The CDR3, as DNA: TGCGCCAGCAGCCAAGACCTGGTCAGGCCAGATCCCGGGGAGCTGTTTTTT.

CDR3 sequence (DNA): TGTGCCAGCAGCCAAGGAGAGACCCAGTACTTC. This codes for CASSQGETQYF. The V and J genes are TRBV3-1 (or the pseudogene TRBV3-2) and TRBJ2-5; no firm D call. This CDR3 spans 11 amino acids. Germline-derived CDR1 and CDR2 are LGHDT and YNNKEL (reference sequence). Trimming took 1 base from V and 4 from J, leaving 1 base between them.

The chain uses TRBV4-2 and TRBJ2-5, with 12 bases fitting TRBD2. The length of the CDR3 is 18 residues. Germline values: CDR1 LGHNA, CDR2 YNFKEQ. The V gene end was trimmed by 1 base and the J gene end by 3 bases; junction bases not matched to a gene: 9. The CDR3 bases are TGTGCCAGCAGCCAAGGACTAGCGGGGGTAGTTGTCGAAGAGACCCAGTACTTC. The encoded protein is CASSQGLAGVVVEETQYF.

The chain combines TRBV7-8 with TRBJ1-6, with no clear D. Germline assignment: CDR1 SGHVS and CDR2 FQNEAQ. V was cut by 4 bases and J by 4 bases, with 14 bases left in between. The CDR3 extends over 16 amino acids. The CDR3 here is CASSSPDGAYNSPLHF. The CDR3 DNA follows: TGTGCCAGCAGCTCCCCGGACGGAGCGTATAATTCACCCCTCCACTTT.

The V and J genes are TRBV11-2 and TRBJ1-3; weak D call: TRBD1 (5 bases). This CDR3 is 15 amino acids long. V shed 3 bases and J shed 0 bases, with 9 bases lying between them. Germline lookup yields CDR1 SGHAT and CDR2 FQNNGV. The CDR3 DNA is TGTGCCAGCAGCTTGGGGGGACCCTCTGGAAACACCATATATTTT. Translated, it gives CASSLGGPSGNTIYF.

CDR3 sequence: CSVEDRARDKQFF. The CDR3 nucleotides read TGCAGCGTTGAAGACAGGGCAAGGGACAAGCAGTTCTTC. The gene calls are TRBV29-1 and TRBJ2-1; D might be TRBD1 (6 bases). The CDR3 sequence is 13 residues long. Germline CDR1 is SQVTM and CDR2 is ANQGSEA. With 0 bases removed from V and 11 bases from J, the gap between germline ends came to 14 bases.

The rearrangement links TRBV27 to TRBJ2-1; 12 bases agree with TRBD2. The junction had 6 bases not matched to a gene; V was cut back by 5 bases and J by 7 bases. The CDR3 has 15 residues. Germline lookup yields CDR1 MNHEY and CDR2 SMNVEV (reference sequence). The CDR3 here is CASSLTSGGINEQFF. For the CDR3, the DNA is TGTGCCAGCAGTCTGACTAGCGGGGGTATTAATGAGCAGTTCTTC.

The J gene is TRBJ2-7, the V gene TRBV19, with a weak D call TRBD2 (7 bases). The V gene's germline CDR1 is LNHDA and CDR2 SQIVND (reference sequence). This CDR3 is built from 15 residues. V lost 3 bases and J 3 bases, leaving 15 bases between the germline ends. DNA of the CDR3: TGTGCCAGTAGTATGGGGGGGCGCCAATTCTACGAGCAGTACTTC. It specifies CASSMGGRQFYEQYF.

This chain joins TRBV7-9 and TRBJ1-6, with D perhaps matching TRBD1 (6 bases). Between the trimmed V and J ends, which lost 4 bases and 5 bases, there was a span of 12 bases. Per germline, CDR1 SEHNR and CDR2 FQNEAQ (reference sequence). This CDR3 has 15 residues. As DNA, the CDR3 is TGTGCCAGCAGCTCCCTCCGGACAGATAATTCACCCCTCCACTTT. Residues: CASSSLRTDNSPLHF. The whole variable domain, filled in from reference TRBV7-9 and TRBJ1-6, reads DTGVSQNPRHKITKRGQNVTFRCDPISEHNRLYWYRQTLGQGPEFLTYFQNEAQLEKSRLLSDRFSAERPKGSFSTLEIQRTEQGDSAMYLCASSSLRTDNSPLHFGNGTRLTVT.

The J gene is TRBJ2-1, the V gene TRBV6-1, with D possibly TRBD1 on 6 matching bases. CDR1 is MNHNS, CDR2 SASEGT, per germline. The CDR3 extends over 15 amino acids. V was pared by 3 bases and J by 6 bases, with 15 bases between. DNA for the CDR3: TGTGCCAGCAGTGAGTCCCAAAAAGGGGGCAATGAGCAGTTCTTC. Its protein product is CASSESQKGGNEQFF.

The sample holds one count of this clone. The chain links TRBV6-5 to TRBJ1-5; D remains ambiguous. Germline V gene sequence: CDR1 MNHEY, CDR2 SVGAGI. The V end lost 4 bases, the J end lost 4 bases, and 14 bases lay between the germline ends. This CDR3 is built from 15 residues. For the CDR3, the DNA is TGTGCCAGCAGTTTCATTTCCGATGGGAATCAGCCCCAGCATTTT. This sequence encodes CASSFISDGNQPQHF.

The chain has TRBV20-1 and TRBJ1-1, with D unresolved. The CDR3 is made up of 13 amino acids. Between the trimmed V and J ends, which lost 3 bases and 8 bases, there was a span of 16 bases. Germline CDR1 is DFQATT and CDR2 is SNEGSKA (reference sequence). This chain's CDR3 is CSASWLDSIEAFF. CDR3 coding DNA: TGCAGTGCTAGTTGGCTGGACTCCATAGAAGCTTTCTTT.

J is TRBJ2-7 and V is TRBV6-5, with D possibly being TRBD2 (6 bases). Trimming removed 7 bases from V and 9 bases from J, with 25 bases in between. CDR1 is MNHEY, CDR2 SVGAGI, per germline. The CDR3 has 15 amino acids. CDR3 region: CASTRIGDFREGQYV. CDR3 coding DNA: TGTGCCAGCACCCGAATAGGGGACTTTAGAGAAGGGCAGTACGTC.

This chain uses TRBV6-2 or TRBV6-3 with TRBJ2-6; D is perhaps TRBD1 (6 bases). V gave up 6 bases and J gave up 2 bases, with 17 bases separating them. The CDR3 is 17 residues long. The germline V gene has CDR1 MNHEY and CDR2 SVGEGT. The CDR3 reads CASSHPGQPAGANVLTF. The DNA of the CDR3 is TGTGCCAGCAGCCACCCCGGACAGCCGGCTGGGGCCAACGTCCTGACTTTC.

The chain carries TRBV28 and TRBJ1-1; D uncertain. The CDR3 is 12 residues long. In germline, CDR1 is MDHEN, CDR2 SYDVKM. V lost 2 bases to trimming and J lost 4 bases, with 5 bases between them. CDR3 in DNA: TGTGCCAGCAGTTTAATTGCCACTGAAGCTTTCTTT. It is translated as CASSLIATEAFF.

The chain employs TRBV6-5 and TRBJ1-6; the D gene is possibly TRBD1 (6 bases). The CDR3 has 16 residues. Deletions cut 0 bases from V and 0 bases from J, with 6 bases between. Germline-derived CDR1 and CDR2 are MNHEY and SVGAGI. CDR3 in DNA: TGTGCCAGCAGTTACTCGACAGGCTCCTATAATTCACCCCTCCACTTT. It yields the protein CASSYSTGSYNSPLHF.

J is TRBJ1-1 and V is TRBV28; D unclear. This CDR3 comprises 15 residues. Germline CDR1 is MDHEN and CDR2 is SYDVKM. V was shortened by 5 bases and J by 1 base, with 14 bases between the two germline ends. For the CDR3, the DNA is TGTGCCAGCAGTCCCTCTATTAGACCGAACACTGAAGCTTTCTTT. This codes for CASSPSIRPNTEAFF.

This clone was seen once. The chain recombines TRBV6-6 with TRBJ2-7; D is possibly TRBD2 (5 bases). CDR3 length: 15 amino acids. V shed 2 bases and J shed 1 base, with 12 bases lying between them. The germline V gene has CDR1 MNHNY and CDR2 SVGAGI (reference sequence). CDR3 coding DNA: TGTGCCAGCAGTTACGGACTGACCGAATCCTACGAGCAGTACTTC. This translates into CASSYGLTESYEQYF.

CDR3 nucleotides: TGTGCCAGCACCTACCCGGGGCAGGGCGGGGATGCTTTCTTT. Translation gives CASTYPGQGGDAFF. The chain links TRBV6-5 to TRBJ1-1, with D tentatively TRBD1 (5 bases). CDR3 length: 14 amino acids. The germline V gene encodes CDR1 MNHEY and CDR2 SVGAGI. V gave up 7 bases and J gave up 11 bases, with 23 bases separating them.

Comments on this clone: Other DNA sequences in the same sample also yield this CDR3. Here the CDR3 reads CASSLGGGSYNEQFF. The CDR3 DNA follows: TGCGCCAGCAGCTTGGGCGGGGGGTCCTACAATGAGCAGTTCTTC. This chain joins TRBV5-1 and TRBJ2-1, with TRBD2 matching 8 bases. V shed 0 bases and J 1 base; nucleotides not matched to a gene: 0. Germline V gene data show CDR1 as SGHRS and CDR2 as YFSETQ. This CDR3 contains 15 residues.

The chain is built from TRBV11-2 and TRBJ1-6; D uncertain. CDR1 is SGHAT and CDR2 is FQNNGV in the germline V gene. V lost 3 bases, J lost 0 bases, and 6 bases lay in between. This CDR3 spans 15 amino acids. The CDR3 spells CASSLSVSYNSPLHF. The CDR3, as DNA: TGTGCCAGCAGCTTGTCAGTCTCCTATAATTCACCCCTCCACTTT. The entire variable domain, with the rest obtained from reference TRBV11-2 and TRBJ1-6, is as follows: EAGVAQSPRYKIIEKRQSVAFWCNPISGHATLYWYQQILGQGPKLLIQFQNNGVVDDSQLPKDRFSAERLKGVDSTLKIQPAKLEDSAVYLCASSLSVSYNSPLHFGNGTRLTVT.

This sequence joins TRBV5-1 and TRBJ1-6; a weak D match, TRBD1 (5 bases). This CDR3 contains 15 residues. CDR1 and CDR2 from the germline V gene are SGHRS and YFSETQ. Trimming left V 3 bases short and J 0 bases short, with 7 bases between. This CDR3 is CASSSQGSYNSPLHF. The CDR3 DNA reads TGCGCCAGCAGCTCCCAGGGCTCCTATAATTCACCCCTCCACTTT.

This clone was seen once. The chain combines TRBV5-6 with TRBJ2-7, with TRBD1 matching 10 bases. CDR3 length equals 13 residues. Germline CDR1 and CDR2: SGHDT and YYEEEE. The trim removed 3 bases at V and 3 bases at J, leaving 0 bases unmatched. For the CDR3, the DNA is TGTGCCAGCAGCTGGGACAGGGGCTACGAGCAGTACTTC. This sequence encodes CASSWDRGYEQYF.

This sequence joins TRBV5-1 and TRBJ1-2; D possibly corresponds to TRBD1 (6 bases). Germline assignment: CDR1 SGHRS and CDR2 YFSETQ. The V end was cut by 4 bases, the J end by 0 bases, with 16 bases between. The CDR3 loop spans 16 amino acids. CDR3: CASSPDSLGANYGYTF. The CDR3, as DNA: TGCGCCAGCAGCCCGGACAGTCTGGGGGCTAACTATGGCTACACCTTC. The full variable domain, with the rest looked up from reference TRBV5-1 and TRBJ1-2, is KAGVTQTPRYLIKTRGQQVTLSCSPISGHRSVSWYQQTPGQGLQFLFEYFSETQRNKGNFPGRFSGRQFSNSRSEMNVSTLELGDSALYLCASSPDSLGANYGYTFGSGTRLTVV.

The chain carries TRBV7-2 and TRBJ2-7; D perhaps matches TRBD1 (5 bases). CDR1 and CDR2 (germline): SGHTA, FQGNSA. V was clipped by 1 base and J by 2 bases, with 15 bases between them. The CDR3 has 16 residues. This CDR3 reads CASSLEPGLGTYEQYF. For the CDR3, the DNA is TGTGCCAGCAGCTTAGAGCCAGGGTTGGGGACCTACGAGCAGTACTTC. Full variable domain (outside the CDR3, taken from reference TRBV7-2 and TRBJ2-7): GAGVSQSPSNKVTEKGKDVELRCDPISGHTALYWYRQSLGQGLEFLIYFQGNSAPDKSGLPSDRFSAERTGGSVSTLTIQRTQQEDSAVYLCASSLEPGLGTYEQYFGPGTRLTVT.